What follows are 3 T cell receptor beta chains derived from one specimen sequenced in a study of OX40 agonist ivuxolimab in advanced cancers. Library preparation employed the immunoSEQ multiplex PCR assay. TCRdb's version of the immuneACCESS table is confined to in-frame rearrangements and falls short of the full clone set. An unresolved V gene accounts for under half of the shortfall where checked; the remainder is of unknown origin. The sample includes approximately 70,000 clones, with 80% to 90% observed a single time. Of the sample, approximately 0.86% falls within the top ten clones. The source material was CD4+ or CD8+ T cells sorted from blood, sampled in a trial of the OX40 agonist ivuxolimab. All receptors derive from an adult with an advanced solid tumor such as melanoma, head and neck, liver or kidney cancer.

V and J are TRBV29-1 and TRBJ2-7, with no clear D. The V end was cut by 4 bases, the J end by 2 bases, with 12 bases between. The V gene's germline CDR1 is SQVTM and CDR2 ANQGSEA. The CDR3 loop spans 13 amino acids. The chain's CDR3 is CSVGKGPPYEQYF. The CDR3 nucleotides are TGCAGCGTTGGTAAGGGTCCCCCCTACGAGCAGTACTTC.

The chain links TRBV18 to TRBJ1-6, with no clear D. Per germline, CDR1 KGHSH and CDR2 LQKENI. The CDR3 consists of 14 residues. V lost 2 bases to trimming and J lost 5 bases, with 7 bases between them. The CDR3: CASSPATNNSPLHF. The CDR3 DNA is TGTGCCAGCTCACCAGCCACGAATAATTCACCCCTCCACTTT. The variable domain in full, with the rest retrieved from reference TRBV18 and TRBJ1-6, is NAGVMQNPRHLVRRRGQEARLRCSPMKGHSHVYWYRQLPEEGLKFMVYLQKENIIDESGMPKERFSAEFPKEGPSILRIQQVVRGDSAAYFCASSPATNNSPLHFGNGTRLTVT.

This sequence joins TRBV28 and TRBJ2-1, with no clear D. Trimming cost V 5 bases and J 10 bases, with 15 bases left between them. The germline gives CDR1 MDHEN, CDR2 SYDVKM. This CDR3 comprises 13 residues. The CDR3 here is CASSPGLMREQFF. Here the CDR3 DNA reads TGTGCCAGCAGTCCGGGCCTCATGAGGGAGCAGTTCTTC.